This TCR beta chain was identified in a study of blood T cell repertoires in COVID-19. The germline CDR1 and CDR2 sequences are SGHRS and YFSETQ. This CDR3 is built from 16 residues. The J segment lost 6 bases and the V segment lost 5 bases, leaving 12 bases of the junction unmatched. The protocol was immunoSEQ multiplex PCR, while the TCRdb copy is restricted to in-frame clones and leaves out a portion. The sample lists some 260,000 clones, roughly 82% occurring once. Sequenced material: peripheral blood. This chain connects TRBV5-1 to TRBJ2-1; 9 nucleotides line up with TRBD1. This receptor was obtained from an elderly woman with active or convalescent COVID-19. This chain's CDR3 is CASRTTGTGWGNEQFF. In DNA, the CDR3 is TGCGCCAGCAGAACCACCGGGACAGGGTGGGGCAATGAGCAGTTCTTC.